Each of the 20 T cell receptor beta chains below was sequenced from the same sample in a study of OX40 agonist ivuxolimab in advanced cancers. Profiled with immunoSEQ multiplex PCR; TCRdb holds only in-frame clones, not every one. The sample records just over 80,000 clones, roughly 87% being singletons. The material sequenced was CD4+ or CD8+ T cells sorted from blood, taken in a trial of the OX40 agonist ivuxolimab. Every receptor here comes from an adult with an advanced solid tumor such as melanoma, head and neck, liver or kidney cancer.

V gene TRBV2 combines with J gene TRBJ1-2; maybe TRBD1 (6 bases). The CDR3 extends over 15 amino acids. The V end was cut by 1 base, the J end by 4 bases, with 13 bases between. CDR1 is SNHLY and CDR2 is FYNNEI in the germline V gene. The DNA of the CDR3 is TGTGCCAGCAGTGAAGGGCAGGGGATCGGCTATGGCTACACCTTC. Its protein product is CASSEGQGIGYGYTF.

The chain links TRBV5-6 to TRBJ1-6; 8 bases are a match to TRBD1. Per the germline V gene, CDR1 is SGHDT and CDR2 is YYEEEE. V gave up 1 base and J gave up 9 bases; unmatched junction bases: 3. The CDR3 contains 14 residues. The CDR3 sequence: CASSLPDRASPLHF. CDR3 coding DNA: TGTGCCAGCAGCTTGCCGGACAGGGCTTCACCCCTCCACTTT.

This clone was detected only once. One end of the junction fails to match germline, which may point to a read error. The J gene is TRBJ1-2, the V gene TRBV7-2; possible D gene TRBD1, 5 bases. CDR1 is SGHTA, CDR2 FQGNSA, per germline. The CDR3 extends over 12 amino acids. CDR3 nucleotides: TGTGCCAGCAGCTCACAGGCGGGCGATCTTTTCTTC. It encodes CASSSQAGDLFF.

The chain is built from TRBV5-1 and TRBJ2-6; D gene uncertain. The CDR3 is made up of 16 amino acids. V lost 0 bases and J lost 0, with 7 bases in between. CDR1 and CDR2 (germline): SGHRS, YFSETQ. The CDR3 nucleotides are TGCGCCAGCAGCTTGGCCACTCGCTCTGGGGCCAACGTCCTGACTTTC. Amino acids: CASSLATRSGANVLTF.

The rearrangement joins TRBV7-9 to TRBJ2-4; D not certain. V was trimmed by 7 bases and J by 9 bases, leaving 10 bases between them. CDR3 length: 11 residues. The germline CDR1 and CDR2 sequences are SEHNR and FQNEAQ (reference sequence). The CDR3 nucleotides are TGTGCCAGCACAGGCGGCGGCATTCAGTACTTC. Amino acids: CASTGGGIQYF. The whole variable domain, remainder taken from reference TRBV7-9 and TRBJ2-4, is DTGVSQNPRHKITKRGQNVTFRCDPISEHNRLYWYRQTLGQGPEFLTYFQNEAQLEKSRLLSDRFSAERPKGSFSTLEIQRTEQGDSAMYLCASTGGGIQYFGAGTRLSVL.

The DNA of the CDR3 is TGTGCCAGCAGTTTACCGGGGTTTGGAAACACCATATATTTT. Amino acid sequence: CASSLPGFGNTIYF. This chain joins TRBV28 and TRBJ1-3; no firm D call. The V gene's germline CDR1 is MDHEN and CDR2 SYDVKM. There are 14 residues in the CDR3. V lost 2 bases and J 3 bases, leaving 8 bases between the germline ends.

This chain uses TRBV15 with TRBJ1-6, with TRBD1 matching 8 bases. Germline V lookup: CDR1 LNHNV, CDR2 YYDKDF (reference sequence). V gave up 3 bases and J gave up 5 bases; unmatched junction bases: 6. CDR3 length equals 16 residues. The CDR3 sequence: CATSRFWGQDNSPLHF. DNA of the CDR3: TGTGCCACCAGCAGGTTCTGGGGACAGGATAATTCACCCCTCCACTTT.

The chain employs TRBV28 and TRBJ2-1, with 7 bases fitting TRBD2. The germline V gene has CDR1 MDHEN and CDR2 SYDVKM. With V trimmed by 2 bases and J by 0 bases, 4 bases remained unmatched. The CDR3 covers 16 residues. The CDR3 DNA sequence: TGTGCCAGCAGTTTACAGGGAGGGCACTCCTACAATGAGCAGTTCTTC. Its translation is CASSLQGGHSYNEQFF.

The chain carries TRBV7-2 and TRBJ2-3; TRBD1 is a possible D gene (6 bases). The germline V and J ends were trimmed by 5 bases and 1 base, with 10 bases remaining between them. The germline V gene has CDR1 SGHTA and CDR2 FQGNSA. The CDR3 length is 14 residues. CDR3 protein: CASSQQGGTDTQYF. The CDR3 DNA sequence: TGTGCCAGCAGCCAACAGGGAGGCACAGATACGCAGTATTTT. Full variable domain (remainder filled in from reference TRBV7-2 and TRBJ2-3): GAGVSQSPSNKVTEKGKDVELRCDPISGHTALYWYRQSLGQGLEFLIYFQGNSAPDKSGLPSDRFSAERTGGSVSTLTIQRTQQEDSAVYLCASSQQGGTDTQYFGPGTRLTVL.

This clone was detected once. The V gene is TRBV11-2, the J gene TRBJ2-7; D is possibly TRBD1 or TRBD2 (6 bases each). In germline, CDR1 is SGHAT, CDR2 FQNNGV. The CDR3 spans 15 residues. Trimming pared 0 bases from V and 2 bases from J, leaving 11 bases between. The CDR3 region has the DNA TGTGCCAGCAGCTTAGAATCGGGGGCTACCTACGAGCAGTACTTC. Translated, it gives CASSLESGATYEQYF.

The chain employs TRBV7-2 and TRBJ2-5; D gene uncertain. From germline, CDR1 is SGHTA and CDR2 FQGNSA. V was trimmed by 5 bases and J by 1 base, leaving 14 bases between them. The CDR3 spans 15 residues. CDR3 DNA sequence: TGTGCCAGCAGCCCGCAGTTAGGCGGCCAAGAGACCCAGTACTTC. As protein: CASSPQLGGQETQYF.

The J gene is TRBJ1-1, the V gene TRBV7-9; weak D call: TRBD1 (5 bases). In germline, CDR1 is SEHNR, CDR2 FQNEAQ (reference sequence). The CDR3 totals 13 residues. The ends were cut back, 5 bases at V and 6 bases at J, with 13 bases in the middle. The CDR3 nucleotides are TGTGCCAGCAGCCGGACATCTCAGGCTGAAGCTTTCTTT. Protein: CASSRTSQAEAFF.

This clone was recorded once. The rearrangement joins TRBV15 to TRBJ1-2; 7 positions match TRBD1. Trimming cost V 0 bases and J 3 bases; bases outside gene matches: 4. In germline, CDR1 is LNHNV, CDR2 YYDKDF (reference sequence). The CDR3 is 15 amino acids. The CDR3 spells CATSRDSRGDYGYTF. The CDR3 coding sequence is TGTGCCACCAGCAGAGATAGCAGGGGGGACTATGGCTACACCTTC.

This rearrangement joins TRBV5-4 to TRBJ1-2, with 7 bases lining up with TRBD1. The junction had 8 bases not matched to a gene; V was cut back by 4 bases and J by 8 bases. The CDR3 runs to 13 residues. Germline V lookup: CDR1 SGHNT, CDR2 YYREEE (reference sequence). The CDR3 DNA reads TGTGCCAGCAGCATAAACAGGGGCGGAGGCTACACCTTC. Protein sequence: CASSINRGGGYTF.

This clone was counted a single time. V and J are TRBV11-2 and TRBJ1-1; tentative D call: TRBD1 (5 bases). Between the trimmed V and J ends, which lost 1 base and 5 bases, there was a span of 8 bases. This CDR3 contains 13 residues. Germline CDR1 and CDR2: SGHAT and FQNNGV. CDR3 DNA sequence: TGTGCCAGCAGCTTAGTCAGGGAAACTGAAGCTTTCTTT. It encodes CASSLVRETEAFF. Supplemented by reference TRBV11-2 and TRBJ1-1, the full variable domain reads EAGVAQSPRYKIIEKRQSVAFWCNPISGHATLYWYQQILGQGPKLLIQFQNNGVVDDSQLPKDRFSAERLKGVDSTLKIQPAKLEDSAVYLCASSLVRETEAFFGQGTRLTVV.

The chain has TRBV11-2 and TRBJ2-1, with TRBD2 matching 9 bases. This CDR3 is 16 amino acids long. After removal of 6 bases from V and 4 bases from J, the junction contained 10 bases not matched to a gene. Germline lookup yields CDR1 SGHAT and CDR2 FQNNGV. CDR3 DNA: TGTGCCAGCAGGCGCGGGGGGACTAGCCTTTACAATGAGCAGTTCTTC. This translates into CASRRGGTSLYNEQFF.

The J gene is TRBJ1-1, the V gene TRBV19; D possibly corresponds to TRBD1 (5 bases). Germline V CDR1 and CDR2: LNHDA, SQIVND (reference sequence). The CDR3 has 14 amino acids. V lost 4 bases and J lost 3, with 12 bases in between. CDR3 coding DNA: TGTGCCAGTAGTAGGGCCCCGGGGCACACTGAAGCTTTCTTT. Translating it yields CASSRAPGHTEAFF. Looking up the rest from reference TRBV19 and TRBJ1-1 gives the full variable domain: DGGITQSPKYLFRKEGQNVTLSCEQNLNHDAMYWYRQDPGQGLRLIYYSQIVNDFQKGDIAEGYSVSREKKESFPLTVTSAQKNPTAFYLCASSRAPGHTEAFFGQGTRLTVV.

V is TRBV5-1 and J is TRBJ1-2, with D perhaps TRBD1 (6 bases). Trimming removed 0 bases from V and 4 bases from J, with 7 bases in between. The germline V gene encodes CDR1 SGHRS and CDR2 YFSETQ. This CDR3 spans 13 amino acids. For the CDR3, the DNA is TGCGCCAGCAGCTTGGGGACAGTCTATGGCTACACCTTC. It codes for CASSLGTVYGYTF. Supplemented by reference TRBV5-1 and TRBJ1-2, the full variable domain reads KAGVTQTPRYLIKTRGQQVTLSCSPISGHRSVSWYQQTPGQGLQFLFEYFSETQRNKGNFPGRFSGRQFSNSRSEMNVSTLELGDSALYLCASSLGTVYGYTFGSGTRLTVV.

This chain uses TRBV18 with TRBJ2-3; unclear D gene. V lost 6 bases, J lost 0 bases, and 7 bases lay in between. Germline CDR1 and CDR2: KGHSH and LQKENI. CDR3 length: 13 residues. The DNA of the CDR3 is TGTGCCAGCTCCACCCTCAGCACAGATACGCAGTATTTT. Translating gives CASSTLSTDTQYF. Full variable domain (rest looked up from reference TRBV18 and TRBJ2-3): NAGVMQNPRHLVRRRGQEARLRCSPMKGHSHVYWYRQLPEEGLKFMVYLQKENIIDESGMPKERFSAEFPKEGPSILRIQQVVRGDSAAYFCASSTLSTDTQYFGPGTRLTVL.

The chain's CDR3 is CASSGTTTKNIQYF. Here the CDR3 DNA reads TGTGCCAGCAGTGGAACCACCACCAAAAACATTCAGTACTTC. This chain links TRBV2 with TRBJ2-4; unclear D gene. Germline V CDR1 and CDR2: SNHLY, FYNNEI. V shed 4 bases and J shed 2 bases, with 9 bases lying between them. This CDR3 comprises 14 residues.